The TCR beta chain under discussion was sequenced for a study of CD8+CD57+ T cells in acquired aplastic anemia (dated by TCRdb to the late 2010s). Background on the whole study: A mean of about 3.2 ug of DNA, ranging from about 0.19 to 27.4 ug, was extracted from sorted CD4+ and CD8+ cells.

The study deep-sequenced TCR repertoires of sorted CD4+ and CD8+ blood T cells from severe aplastic anemia patients and healthy subjects. Ficoll-Paque density gradient centrifugation was used to isolate peripheral blood mononuclear cells. CD4+ and CD8+ T cells were sorted by FACS or magnetic beads before DNA extraction. Genomic DNA served as template for TCR beta VDJ combination and CDR3 sequence profiling. TCR repertoire sequencing was run on an Illumina HiSeq 2000. On the study's bioinformatics: Repertoires were assessed using TRBV/TRBJ rearrangement plots, CDR3 size and DJ length profiles, and Simpson's diversity index. The most abundant DNA sequence in the deep sequencing data was defined as the immunodominant clone. CDR3 amino acid sequences were checked for sharing between subjects and were compared against published repertoires and the VDJdb database. In TCRdb, the public reads were trimmed at Q25 with fastp and aligned with MiXCR, with productive beta chains retained. Rows are unified per CDR3 protein, each entry keeping the most common DNA and genes. The V and J calls and clone size are TCRdb's, not the authors'. In this sample the table shows 200,000 or so distinct CDR3 sequences, 64% of which occur a single time. The top ten constitute about 43% of the sample.

About this clonotype: Its antigen is not yet known. No qualities accompany the bases; no much larger clone lies one base away.

Measured from the cysteine to the phenylalanine, the CDR3 is 12 residues long. Only the CDR3 DNA stays, 36 bases, in frame from base 1. V loses 7 bases at its end and J loses 6 bases; junction bases beyond the gene matches: 3. Via the germline V gene, CDR1 is SGHRS and CDR2 YFSETQ. The paper's findings and limits, for the study overall: Roughly 30 CD8+ CDR3 sequences were found to be shared between patients and controls, but these sequences appeared to be highly expressed in patients and within the immunodominant clones of the patients. No significant difference in CD8+ Simpson's diversity was found between patients and healthy controls (P=0.060).

Here the chain combines TRBV5-1 and TRBJ2-3, and TRBD2 aligns with 9 junction nucleotides. Sequenced input: sorted CD4+, CD8+, or CD8+CD57+ T cells (not recorded which) from PBMCs. This TCR derives from a human donor with severe aplastic anemia or a healthy control (not recorded which). The CDR3 protein: CASAREGDTQYF. The DNA sequence follows: TGCGCCAGCGCGCGGGAGGGGGATACGCAGTATTTT.